This paragraph covers one T cell receptor beta chain sequence. This entry belongs to a study of T cells of healthy individuals. With 8 bases removed from V and 3 bases from J, the gap between germline ends came to 13 bases. The CDR3 has 14 residues. CDR1 and CDR2 (germline): SGHVS, FNYEAQ. TCRdb analysed the 5' RACE reads with MiXCR anew, one entry per CDR3 protein. The repertoire holds 50,000 to 55,000 distinct CDR3 sequences, with around 15% as singletons. The sequence was obtained from a human donor in good health. The chain couples TRBV7-6 to TRBJ2-2; TRBD1 might be the D (6 bases). Here the CDR3 DNA reads TGTGCCAGCCTTTCACAGGGAGACACCGGGGAGCTGTTTTTT. The encoded protein is CASLSQGDTGELFF.